This T cell receptor (beta chain) was retrieved from a study of blood T cell repertoires in COVID-19. The CDR3 has 16 amino acids. V dropped 2 bases and J dropped 1; count of bases not matched to a gene: 6. Germline assignment: CDR1 SGHTA and CDR2 FQGNSA. This clone was detected only once. Clones were sequenced by immunoSEQ multiplex PCR, and TCRdb holds only the in-frame ones, with some missing. Here the sample spans about 200,000 clones, around 83% being singletons. Sequenced: peripheral blood. This receptor was obtained from a woman aged 70-85 years with COVID-19, enrolled during active disease. The chain recombines TRBV7-2 with TRBJ2-5; 8 bases match TRBD1. CDR3 DNA: TGTGCCAGCAGCTTAACCGGGACAGGCATCCAAGAGACCCAGTACTTC. Amino acid sequence: CASSLTGTGIQETQYF.